This TCR beta chain originates from a study of sequential checkpoint blockade in melanoma. On the study more broadly: Patients were randomized 1:1 to nivolumab-then-ipilimumab or ipilimumab-then-nivolumab first-line.

This CDR3 spans 14 amino acids. The germline V gene has CDR1 MNHEY and CDR2 SVGAGI. The germline V and J ends were trimmed by 3 bases and 2 bases, with 11 bases remaining between them. Generated by immunoSEQ multiplex PCR, the TCRdb table keeps only in-frame clones and is missing some. The sample carries roughly 13,000 clones, over 50% recorded once. The treatment: randomized to nivolumab then ipilimumab (arm A) or the reverse (arm B). The sequenced sample was CD8+ T cells sorted from blood (inferred from file names), obtained from a patient given nivolumab and ipilimumab in sequence. The TCR sequence derives from a human donor with melanoma. J is TRBJ2-7 and V is TRBV6-5, with D possibly matching TRBD2 (7 bases). The chain's CDR3 is CASSYGGAAYEQYF. Written as DNA, the CDR3 is TGTGCCAGCAGTTATGGGGGGGCCGCCTACGAGCAGTACTTC.